This T cell receptor beta chain was identified during a study of cytomegalovirus exposure and HLA in healthy donors. The PCR made use of 60 Vbeta and 13 Jbeta primers. Measured with immunoSEQ multiplex PCR; TCRdb has only the in-frame clones, and not every one. The profile covers about 260,000 clones, with 84% appearing a single time and 2% taken by the ten largest. V was pared by 3 bases and J by 2 bases, with 7 bases of the junction left unmatched. Germline CDR1 is SGHTA and CDR2 is FQGNSA. CDR3 length equals 15 residues. Sequencing was carried out using PBMCs. The chain uses TRBV7-2 and TRBJ2-7; TRBD1 matches at 7 bases. The TCR originated in a middle-aged woman in good health and CMV-seropositive. CDR3 sequence: CASSLDRKVTYEQYF. DNA of the CDR3: TGTGCCAGCAGCTTGGACAGGAAAGTTACCTACGAGCAGTACTTC. Full variable domain (rest looked up from reference TRBV7-2 and TRBJ2-7): GAGVSQSPSNKVTEKGKDVELRCDPISGHTALYWYRQSLGQGLEFLIYFQGNSAPDKSGLPSDRFSAERTGGSVSTLTIQRTQQEDSAVYLCASSLDRKVTYEQYFGPGTRLTVT.